This passage covers 21 T cell receptor beta chains from one sample sequenced in a study of blood T cell repertoires in COVID-19. Using immunoSEQ multiplex PCR, the repertoire was profiled, and TCRdb retains in-frame clones only, with some absent. The sample lists some 150,000 clones; more than 65% were seen once. Sequencing was done on a sample of peripheral blood. Receptor source: a woman aged 50 to 60 in a cohort sampled during active or convalescent COVID-19.

J is TRBJ1-3 and V is TRBV7-2, with D possibly matching TRBD1 (6 bases). V lost 1 base to trimming and J lost 4 bases, with 14 bases between them. CDR1 is SGHTA and CDR2 is FQGNSA in the germline V gene. The CDR3 runs 16 residues. CDR3 bases: TGTGCCAGCAGCTTAGACTGGGGGCTGACGGGAAACACCATATATTTT. Translated, it gives CASSLDWGLTGNTIYF.

This clone was counted only a few times. The chain links TRBV6-5 to TRBJ1-6; 8 bases line up with TRBD1. Germline CDR1 and CDR2: MNHEY and SVGAGI. This CDR3 has 14 amino acids. Trimming at V came to 7 bases and at J to 9 bases, leaving 8 bases not matched to a gene. Here the CDR3 reads CASIRTGSASPLHF. Written as DNA, the CDR3 is TGTGCCAGCATTCGGACAGGGTCGGCTTCACCCCTCCACTTT.

The rearrangement links TRBV5-1 to TRBJ2-2, with 8 bases lining up with TRBD2. Germline loops: CDR1 SGHRS, CDR2 YFSETQ. Germline trimming cut 6 bases from V and 5 bases from J; bases unmatched to any gene: 9. The CDR3 length is 15 residues. Written as DNA, the CDR3 is TGCGCCAGCAACCCGTCGGGGGGGCGGACCGGGGAGCTGTTTTTT. Protein: CASNPSGGRTGELFF.

The chain recombines TRBV3-1 (or the pseudogene TRBV3-2) with TRBJ2-3; 10 positions match TRBD1. The CDR3 contains 14 residues. From germline, CDR1 is LGHDT and CDR2 YNNKEL (reference sequence). V dropped 6 bases and J dropped 3; count of bases not matched to a gene: 3. CDR3 in DNA: TGTGCCAGCAGGGGGACAGGGGAAACAGATACGCAGTATTTT. It is translated as CASRGTGETDTQYF.

This chain links TRBV4-1 with TRBJ2-3; the D gene is possibly TRBD1 (5 bases). From germline, CDR1 is MGHRA and CDR2 YSYEKL. Trimming left V 1 base short and J 10 bases short, with 9 bases between. The CDR3 contains 12 residues. The CDR3 bases are TGCGCCAGCAGCCAAGGCCCAGGGTCGCAGTATTTT. This gives the protein CASSQGPGSQYF.

The V call is TRBV6-1, the J call TRBJ1-5; perhaps TRBD1 as D (5 bases). V was trimmed by 2 bases and J by 0 bases, leaving 8 bases between them. Per the germline V gene, CDR1 is MNHNS and CDR2 is SASEGT. The CDR3 loop spans 15 amino acids. The CDR3 DNA follows: TGTGCCAGCAGTGAAAGACAGTATAGCAATCAGCCCCAGCATTTT. As protein: CASSERQYSNQPQHF.

Here the CDR3 reads CASRGQANTEAFF. In DNA, the CDR3 is TGTGCCAGCAGGGGACAGGCGAACACTGAAGCTTTCTTT. The chain employs TRBV6-1 and TRBJ1-1; 8 bases are a match to TRBD1. Germline trimming cut 6 bases from V and 1 base from J; bases unmatched to any gene: 1. CDR1 MNHNS and CDR2 SASEGT come from the germline V gene. This CDR3 contains 13 residues.

This clone was observed a single time. The J gene is TRBJ2-2, the V gene TRBV10-2; TRBD1 is a possible D gene (6 bases). The V gene's germline CDR1 is WSHSY and CDR2 SAAADI. The V and J ends lost 7 bases and 5 bases respectively, with 8 bases between them. This CDR3 has 12 amino acids. The CDR3 reads CASNTGTGELFF. The CDR3, as DNA: TGCGCCAGCAACACAGGGACCGGGGAGCTGTTTTTT.

The chain combines TRBV4-1 with TRBJ1-3; 8 bases are a match to TRBD1. The trim removed 1 base at V and 1 base at J, leaving 3 bases unmatched. The V gene's germline CDR1 is MGHRA and CDR2 YSYEKL. The CDR3 covers 16 residues. This CDR3 reads CASSQAQGASGNTIYF. CDR3 DNA sequence: TGCGCCAGCAGCCAAGCGCAGGGGGCGTCTGGAAACACCATATATTTT.

The chain links TRBV5-1 to TRBJ2-1; 11 bases align to TRBD1. This CDR3 spans 15 amino acids. The V and J ends lost 4 bases and 2 bases, in that order; junction bases with no gene match: 2. Germline loops: CDR1 SGHRS, CDR2 YFSETQ. The CDR3 protein is CASSTGQGAYNEQFF. The CDR3 coding sequence is TGCGCCAGCAGCACGGGACAGGGGGCCTACAATGAGCAGTTCTTC.

The V and J genes are TRBV4-1 and TRBJ2-1, with TRBD1 matching 10 bases. Germline V gives CDR1 MGHRA, CDR2 YSYEKL. V shed 4 bases, J shed 3 bases, and the junction held 9 bases outside the gene matches. The CDR3 contains 17 residues. CDR3 DNA: TGCGCCAGCAGCCGTCATGAGACAGGGGGCCTCTACAATGAGCAGTTCTTC. Translating it yields CASSRHETGGLYNEQFF.

V usage is TRBV30 and J usage is TRBJ1-1; D not certain. Germline assignment: CDR1 GTSNPN and CDR2 SVGIG (reference sequence). This CDR3 is built from 17 residues. The V gene lost 3 bases and the J gene lost 5 bases, with 25 bases spanning the gap. CDR3 sequence reads: CAWSPDTTSAGRTEAFF. The DNA for the CDR3 is TGTGCCTGGAGCCCAGACACTACCTCTGCGGGGAGGACTGAAGCTTTCTTT. The full variable domain, its missing parts supplied by reference TRBV30 and TRBJ1-1, is SQTIHQWPATLVQPVGSPLSLECTVEGTSNPNLYWYRQAAGRGLQLLFYSVGIGQISSEVPQNLSASRPQDRQFILSSKKLLLSDSGFYLCAWSPDTTSAGRTEAFFGQGTRLTVV.

The J gene is TRBJ1-1, the V gene TRBV5-1, with TRBD1 as a possible D gene (5 bases). The V gene's germline CDR1 is SGHRS and CDR2 YFSETQ. This CDR3 has 14 amino acids. The V and J ends lost 4 bases and 2 bases respectively, with 12 bases between them. CDR3 bases: TGCGCCAGCAGCCTCACCCAGGGTAACACTGAAGCTTTCTTT. Its protein is CASSLTQGNTEAFF.

This clone has only a few counts. V and J are TRBV5-1 and TRBJ1-3, with a weak D call TRBD1 (6 bases). The CDR3 spans 15 residues. Trimming cost V 0 bases and J 6 bases, with 13 bases left between them. The germline CDR1 and CDR2 sequences are SGHRS and YFSETQ. The chain's CDR3 is CASSLVGARVNTIYF. For the CDR3, the DNA is TGCGCCAGCAGCTTGGTGGGGGCACGCGTAAACACCATATATTTT.

This sequence joins TRBV6-5 and TRBJ1-3; unclear D gene. The CDR3 extends over 15 amino acids. Trimming removed 4 bases from V and 1 base from J, with 11 bases in between. Germline assignment: CDR1 MNHEY and CDR2 SVGAGI. In DNA form, the CDR3 reads TGTGCCAGCAGTTCCAGCGGGTCTTCTGGAAACACCATATATTTT. Amino acids: CASSSSGSSGNTIYF.

The rearrangement uses TRBV7-2 and TRBJ1-6, with 7 bases aligning to TRBD1. V lost 4 bases to trimming and J lost 6 bases; unmatched junction nucleotides: 6. This CDR3 spans 15 amino acids. In germline, CDR1 is SGHTA, CDR2 FQGNSA. CDR3: CASSYTGVGNSPLHF. CDR3 in DNA: TGTGCCAGCAGCTATACAGGGGTCGGTAATTCACCCCTCCACTTT. The whole variable domain, remainder taken from reference TRBV7-2 and TRBJ1-6, is GAGVSQSPSNKVTEKGKDVELRCDPISGHTALYWYRQSLGQGLEFLIYFQGNSAPDKSGLPSDRFSAERTGGSVSTLTIQRTQQEDSAVYLCASSYTGVGNSPLHFGNGTRLTVT.

This clone showed up just once. The chain is built from TRBV11-1 and TRBJ2-5, with 8 bases matching TRBD1. V lost 3 bases to trimming and J lost 3 bases; unmatched junction nucleotides: 6. This CDR3 is 15 amino acids long. Looked up from germline, CDR1 is SGHAT and CDR2 is FQDESV (reference sequence). The DNA for the CDR3 is TGTGCCAGCAGCTTTACAGGGGGGCCAGAAGAGACCCAGTACTTC. It yields the protein CASSFTGGPEETQYF.

The chain is built from TRBV18 and TRBJ2-7; 8 bases are a match to TRBD1. Per the germline V gene, CDR1 is KGHSH and CDR2 is LQKENI. This CDR3 region has 16 residues. The V segment lost 3 bases and the J segment 2 bases; nucleotides outside the gene matches: 9. The CDR3 reads CASSPSFGTGAYEQYF. The CDR3 coding sequence is TGTGCCAGCTCACCTTCCTTCGGGACAGGTGCCTACGAGCAGTACTTC. The whole variable domain, filled in from reference TRBV18 and TRBJ2-7, reads NAGVMQNPRHLVRRRGQEARLRCSPMKGHSHVYWYRQLPEEGLKFMVYLQKENIIDESGMPKERFSAEFPKEGPSILRIQQVVRGDSAAYFCASSPSFGTGAYEQYFGPGTRLTVT.

The chain joins TRBV7-8 to TRBJ1-2; weak D call: TRBD1 (5 bases). CDR1 is SGHVS, CDR2 FQNEAQ, per germline. With 5 bases removed from V and 3 bases from J, the gap between germline ends came to 16 bases. This CDR3 is 15 amino acids long. DNA of the CDR3: TGTGCCAGCAGCGGAGGGACGACGGGAGACTATGGCTACACCTTC. It specifies CASSGGTTGDYGYTF.

V is TRBV18 and J is TRBJ1-5; 9 bases line up with TRBD1. Germline V gene lookup returns CDR1 KGHSH and CDR2 LQKENI. V shed 2 bases and J 4 bases; nucleotides not matched to a gene: 3. The CDR3 is 15 amino acids. The CDR3 spells CASSPRQGGNQPQHF. The CDR3 coding sequence is TGTGCCAGCTCACCAAGACAGGGGGGGAATCAGCCCCAGCATTTT.

The chain recombines TRBV4-1 with TRBJ2-1; tentatively, D is TRBD2 (6 bases). V gave up 0 bases and J gave up 7 bases, with 19 bases separating them. The CDR3 is made up of 17 amino acids. The germline CDR1 and CDR2 sequences are MGHRA and YSYEKL. The CDR3 region is CASSQEGPAPGGNEQFF. The CDR3 region has the DNA TGCGCCAGCAGCCAAGAAGGGCCAGCCCCTGGAGGGAATGAGCAGTTCTTC.